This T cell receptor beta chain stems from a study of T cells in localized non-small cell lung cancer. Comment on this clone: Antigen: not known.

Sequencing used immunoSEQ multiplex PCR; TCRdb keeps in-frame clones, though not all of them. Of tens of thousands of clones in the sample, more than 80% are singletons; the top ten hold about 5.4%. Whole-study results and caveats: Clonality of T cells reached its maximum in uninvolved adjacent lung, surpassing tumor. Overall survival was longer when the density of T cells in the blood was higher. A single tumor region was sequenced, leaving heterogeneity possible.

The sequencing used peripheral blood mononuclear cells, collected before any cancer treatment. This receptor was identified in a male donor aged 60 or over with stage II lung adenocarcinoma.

The CDR3 DNA reads as TGCGCCAGCAGCTTGGGGCCCCTGGACAGCTCCTACGAGCAGTACTTC. Translated, it gives CASSLGPLDSSYEQYF. The chain joins TRBV5-1 to TRBJ2-5; D perhaps matches TRBD1 (6 bases). TRBJ2-7 explains the end of the DNA better; the J call may be wrong. Germline assignment: CDR1 SGHRS and CDR2 YFSETQ. This CDR3 comprises 16 residues.